This T cell receptor (beta chain) was sequenced for a study of fetal regulatory T cell absence and autoimmunity. Points from the study as a whole: Some top pancreas TCR clones were over 100-fold enriched versus cord blood.

The CDR3 is made up of 12 amino acids. With V trimmed by 2 bases and J by 11 bases, 5 bases remained unmatched. In germline, CDR1 is MNHNS, CDR2 SASEGT. Worth noting for this clone: Its matching antigen is unknown.

The assay was run at survey level. The table came from immunoSEQ multiplex PCR; TCRdb's copy has only in-frame clones and leaves some out. The sample includes just over 45,000 clones, roughly 83% of them seen just once. The sequenced sample was cord blood. The chain is built from TRBV6-1 and TRBJ1-1; TRBD1 matches at 7 bases. The receptor was derived from a newborn boy with IPEX syndrome. In DNA, the CDR3 is TGTGCCAGCAGTGAACTGACAGGGTGGGCTTTCTTT. It translates to CASSELTGWAFF.